This T cell receptor (beta chain) was retrieved from a study of cytomegalovirus exposure and HLA in healthy donors. Study in general: Sequencing of roughly 180 million T cells in an earlier analysis found 90 million to 120 million unique TCR beta sequences. General study findings and limits: Links to common viral pathogens appeared, in a later analysis, for several of the most significant clusters.

A few counts support this clone. Its antigen is undetermined. The PCR made use of 60 Vbeta and 13 Jbeta primers. The protocol was immunoSEQ multiplex PCR, while the TCRdb copy is restricted to in-frame clones and leaves out a portion. The sample consists of about 98,000 clones, about 80% of them appearing once. Sample: PBMCs. The receptor's source is a man aged 18 to 35 in good health and CMV-seropositive.

The CDR3 reads CASRTGDSNSPLHF. In DNA, the CDR3 is TGTGCCAGCAGGACAGGGGATAGCAATTCACCCCTCCACTTT. This chain links TRBV6-6 with TRBJ1-6, with 8 bases identical to TRBD1. Germline-derived CDR1 and CDR2 are MNHNY and SVGAGI (reference sequence). V was pared by 6 bases and J by 7 bases, with 5 bases of the junction left unmatched. This CDR3 region has 14 residues.